Here is one TCR beta chain with its context. This sample is part of a study of glioma-infiltrating T cells after dendritic cell vaccination. V lost 1 base and J lost 7, with 8 bases in between. The germline CDR1 and CDR2 sequences are GTSNPN and SVGIG (reference sequence). The CDR3 has 11 amino acids. Primers: 60 V beta forward and 13 J beta reverse. TCRdb keeps only in-frame clones here, not all; method: immunoSEQ multiplex PCR. This sample has approximately 90,000 clones, with 85% to 90% found just once. The chain couples TRBV30 to TRBJ2-7; D may be TRBD2 (5 bases). The material sequenced was blood, taken before dendritic cell vaccination. The clonotype comes from a human donor with glioblastoma. The CDR3: CAWSEEREQYF. DNA for the CDR3: TGTGCCTGGAGTGAGGAGCGGGAGCAGTACTTC.